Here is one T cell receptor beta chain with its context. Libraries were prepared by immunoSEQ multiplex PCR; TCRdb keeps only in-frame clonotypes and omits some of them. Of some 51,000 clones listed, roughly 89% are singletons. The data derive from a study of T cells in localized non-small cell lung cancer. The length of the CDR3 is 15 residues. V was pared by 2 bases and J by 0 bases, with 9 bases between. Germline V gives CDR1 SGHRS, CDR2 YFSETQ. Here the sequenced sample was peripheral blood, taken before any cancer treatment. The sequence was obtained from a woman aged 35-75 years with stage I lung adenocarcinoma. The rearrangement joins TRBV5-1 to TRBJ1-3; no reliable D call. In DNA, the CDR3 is TGCGCCAGCAGCTTTGACGGACGCTCTGGAAACACCATATATTTT. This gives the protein CASSFDGRSGNTIYF.